The 9 T cell receptor beta chains listed next were all sequenced from one sample in a study of shared clonotypes between healthy human individuals. Measured with immunoSEQ multiplex PCR; TCRdb has only the in-frame clones, and not every one. Altogether under 2,000,000 clones are present, about 94% being singletons, with the ten largest covering approximately 1.2%. Selected positively for CCR7 and CD45RO-negative, naive CD8 cells excluded terminally differentiated effector memory CD45RA+ cells. The sample was naive CD8+ T cells sorted from blood. Every receptor here comes from a man aged 18 to 35 in good health.

The chain uses TRBV7-3 and TRBJ2-7; possibly TRBD2 for D (6 bases). Germline V gene data show CDR1 as SGHTA and CDR2 as FQGTGA. Between the trimmed V and J ends, which lost 1 base and 2 bases, there was a span of 6 bases. The CDR3 length is 13 residues. This CDR3 reads CASSLRRAYEQYF. The CDR3, as DNA: TGTGCCAGCAGCTTAAGGAGGGCCTACGAGCAGTACTTC.

Remarks on this clone: Relative to the germline gene, one junction end is altered; a read error may explain this. V gene TRBV18 combines with J gene TRBJ2-5, with 7 bases fitting TRBD2. The length of the CDR3 is 14 residues. Germline V gives CDR1 KGHSH, CDR2 LQKENI. This CDR3 reads CATSPGREQETQYF. The CDR3, as DNA: TGTGCCACCTCACCGGGGCGGGAGCAAGAGACCCAGTACTTC. Together with reference TRBV18 and TRBJ2-5, the CDR3 gives the full variable domain: NAGVMQNPRHLVRRRGQEARLRCSPMKGHSHVYWYRQLPEEGLKFMVYLQKENIIDESGMPKERFSAEFPKEGPSILRIQQVVRGDSAAYFCATSPGREQETQYFGPGTRLLVL.

The V gene is TRBV7-6, the J gene TRBJ2-2, with 7 bases lining up with TRBD1. The CDR3 loop spans 14 amino acids. The V gene end was trimmed by 1 base and the J gene end by 14 bases; junction bases not matched to a gene: 10. CDR1 SGHVS and CDR2 FNYEAQ come from the germline V gene. The CDR3 nucleotides are TGTGCCAGCAGCTTAGAGGGAGACAGGGAATACCTGTTTTTT. This encodes CASSLEGDREYLFF.

The chain combines TRBV6-5 with TRBJ2-1; D uncertain. V lost 4 bases and J lost 7, with 17 bases in between. There are 15 residues in the CDR3. Germline assignment: CDR1 MNHEY and CDR2 SVGAGI. Written as DNA, the CDR3 is TGTGCCAGCAGTTCCCCTTGGGGTGGCTTAAATGAGCAGTTCTTC. Protein product: CASSSPWGGLNEQFF.

The chain employs TRBV6-5 and TRBJ2-3; 7 bases are a match to TRBD1. V gave up 0 bases and J gave up 3 bases; unmatched junction bases: 0. Germline V CDR1 and CDR2: MNHEY, SVGAGI. This CDR3 has 14 residues. The DNA of the CDR3 is TGTGCCAGCAGTTACTCGGGACAGACAGATACGCAGTATTTT. Amino acid sequence: CASSYSGQTDTQYF.

This clone came up once. The V call is TRBV2, the J call TRBJ2-7; possible D gene TRBD1, 5 bases. The V and J ends lost 6 bases and 0 bases respectively, with 6 bases between them. Germline loops: CDR1 SNHLY, CDR2 FYNNEI. This CDR3 has 12 amino acids. CDR3: CASRGLSYEQYF. Written as DNA, the CDR3 is TGTGCCAGCAGGGGGCTCTCCTACGAGCAGTACTTC.

This rearrangement joins TRBV27 to TRBJ1-5; unclear D gene. The CDR3 has 13 amino acids. CDR1 and CDR2 (germline): MNHEY, SMNVEV (reference sequence). V lost 8 bases, J lost 3 bases, and 11 bases lay in between. CDR3 DNA: TGTGCCAGCTCGGACCTCTACAATCAGCCCCAGCATTTT. It translates to CASSDLYNQPQHF.

The chain uses TRBV7-9 and TRBJ1-1; tentative D call: TRBD1 (5 bases). Trimming left V 3 bases short and J 1 base short, with 12 bases between. Germline values: CDR1 SEHNR, CDR2 FQNEAQ (reference sequence). The length of the CDR3 is 15 residues. CDR3 sequence (DNA): TGTGCCAGCAGCTTGGCGGTGGACAAGAACACTGAAGCTTTCTTT. Translation: CASSLAVDKNTEAFF.

V usage is TRBV7-8 and J usage is TRBJ2-7; 9 bases fit TRBD1. V shed 0 bases and J 3 bases; nucleotides not matched to a gene: 6. The CDR3 length is 16 residues. Germline assignment: CDR1 SGHVS and CDR2 FQNEAQ. The CDR3 loop reads CASSLAIGQGFYEQYF. The CDR3 DNA sequence: TGTGCCAGCAGCTTAGCGATTGGACAGGGGTTCTACGAGCAGTACTTC.